The entry below describes one T cell receptor beta chain. No antigen is known for it. During its preparation, the TCRbeta library received unique molecular identifiers. Using its own MiXCR run on the PCR reads, TCRdb lists one record per CDR3 protein. This sample has 500,000 to 650,000 distinct CDR3 sequences, with 10% to 15% found just once. This entry comes from a study of T-cell reconstitution after alpha-beta-depleted transplantation in children. Notes on the study in general: Several hundred expanded graft clones reportedly supplied alpha-beta T cells about two months after transplant. Diversity and T-cell counts at one year after transplant derived mostly from new T cells.

The clonotype was recovered from a male patient between 10 and 17 years old who had a stem cell transplant for acute myeloid leukemia, so the T cells may come from the graft donor. Here the sequenced sample was PBMCs, mostly from graft donor cells, taken 360 days after TCRalphabeta/CD19-depleted stem cell transplant.

CDR3 loop: CASSLAGKRTYEQYF. The CDR3 region has the DNA TGTGCCAGCAGCCTAGCGGGAAAGAGGACCTACGAGCAGTACTTC. The chain carries TRBV27 and TRBJ2-7, with 9 bases that match TRBD2. CDR3 length equals 15 residues. Germline loops: CDR1 MNHEY, CDR2 SMNVEV (reference sequence). The J segment lost 2 bases and the V segment lost 6 bases, leaving 8 bases of the junction unmatched.